The entry below gives a single T cell receptor (beta chain) sequence along with its context. Using a J-beta primer mix together with a sample-barcoded 5' primer, a second PCR was run for about 7 to 12 cycles. TCRdb re-analysed the 5' RACE reads in MiXCR, keeping a single row per CDR3 protein. The table records approximately 800,000 distinct CDR3 sequences, about 56% of them present only once. The CDR3 runs 17 residues. CDR1 and CDR2 (germline): DFQATT, SNEGSKA (reference sequence). After removal of 2 bases from V and 0 bases from J, the junction contained 10 bases not matched to a gene. Collection of roughly 9.6 milliliters of peripheral blood was performed for each donor. The data belong to a study of blood T cells in healthy people across ages.

The TCR was taken from a man aged 40-55 years in good health. The rearrangement joins TRBV20-1 to TRBJ1-2, with TRBD1 matching 9 bases. Sequenced material: blood. CDR3 bases: TGCAGTGCTAGACTCCCGGGACAGGGTTCGCCTAACTATGGCTACACCTTC. Residues: CSARLPGQGSPNYGYTF.